This entry lists 8 T cell receptor beta chains sequenced from one sample in a study of long-term antiretroviral therapy in people with HIV. At survey level, the immunoSEQ assay was run in its v3.0 version. Clones were sequenced by immunoSEQ multiplex PCR, and TCRdb holds only the in-frame ones, with some missing. The data contain around 5,000 clones, 88% of them singletons. Material: unsorted PBMCs, obtained 1.3 years after starting antiretroviral therapy. The receptor source for this set is a woman aged 45 to 65 with HIV.

The chain links TRBV6-9 to TRBJ2-7, with D unresolved. The CDR3 extends over 11 amino acids. V was clipped by 6 bases and J by 6 bases, with 9 bases between them. Germline CDR1 is MNHGY and CDR2 is SVAAGI. The CDR3 region is CASRLLSEQYF. The CDR3 bases are TGTGCCAGCAGACTCTTGTCCGAGCAGTACTTC.

CDR3 residues: CASSEGSSTDTQYF. In nucleotides, the CDR3 is TGTGCCAGCAGTGAAGGTTCTAGCACAGATACGCAGTATTTT. This chain joins TRBV6-1 and TRBJ2-3; D gene uncertain. The CDR3 spans 14 residues. Per germline, CDR1 MNHNS and CDR2 SASEGT. Trimming removed 1 base from V and 0 bases from J, with 5 bases in between.

The rearrangement uses TRBV4-1 and TRBJ1-1; perhaps TRBD1 as D (5 bases). V was clipped by 3 bases and J by 1 base, with 9 bases between them. CDR1 and CDR2 from the germline V gene are MGHRA and YSYEKL. This CDR3 has 14 residues. The CDR3, as DNA: TGCGCCAGCAGCCATTTTAGGGGGAACACTGAAGCTTTCTTT. This translates into CASSHFRGNTEAFF.

This rearrangement joins TRBV9 to TRBJ2-3; 9 bases line up with TRBD2. The CDR3 spans 17 residues. Germline loops: CDR1 SGDLS, CDR2 YYNGEE. The V gene end was trimmed by 0 bases and the J gene end by 1 base; junction bases not matched to a gene: 6. Written as DNA, the CDR3 is TGTGCCAGCAGCGTAGGTGCGGGGGGGCCCCGCACAGATACGCAGTATTTT. Translated, it gives CASSVGAGGPRTDTQYF. Together with reference TRBV9 and TRBJ2-3, the CDR3 gives the full variable domain: DSGVTQTPKHLITATGQRVTLRCSPRSGDLSVYWYQQSLDQGLQFLIQYYNGEERAKGNILERFSAQQFPDLHSELNLSSLELGDSALYFCASSVGAGGPRTDTQYFGPGTRLTVL.

This chain links TRBV6-5 with TRBJ2-1; D uncertain. This CDR3 has 14 amino acids. V lost 4 bases and J 3 bases, leaving 10 bases between the germline ends. Germline CDR1 MNHEY, CDR2 SVGAGI. DNA for the CDR3: TGTGCCAGCAGTTCCGACCGACTCTACAATGAGCAGTTCTTC. Protein: CASSSDRLYNEQFF.

V usage is TRBV7-2 and J usage is TRBJ2-7, with 9 bases fitting TRBD1. This CDR3 is 14 amino acids long. V lost 4 bases, J lost 6 bases, and 7 bases stayed unmatched. Germline loops: CDR1 SGHTA, CDR2 FQGNSA. CDR3 DNA sequence: TGTGCCAGCAGCTGGCGACAGGGGGGAGTCGAGCAGTACGTC. Translation gives CASSWRQGGVEQYV.

The count of this clone is one. The V gene is TRBV6-5, the J gene TRBJ2-5, with D perhaps TRBD1 (6 bases). The germline V gene has CDR1 MNHEY and CDR2 SVGAGI. With 5 bases removed from V and 1 base from J, the gap between germline ends came to 8 bases. CDR3 length equals 13 residues. The CDR3 coding sequence is TGTGCCAGCAGTCGGACAGTCCAAGAGACCCAGTACTTC. This codes for CASSRTVQETQYF.

V and J are TRBV10-2 and TRBJ2-2; no clear D gene. V was cut by 7 bases and J by 3 bases, with 6 bases left in between. Germline CDR1 and CDR2: WSHSY and SAAADI. The CDR3 covers 12 residues. Here the CDR3 reads CASIFHTGELFF. The CDR3 coding sequence is TGCGCCAGCATTTTTCACACCGGGGAGCTGTTTTTT.